This is a list of T cell receptor beta chains from one sample in a study of shared clonotypes between healthy human individuals. Sequenced by immunoSEQ multiplex PCR; TCRdb stores in-frame clones only, minus some. This table has about 2,200,000 clones, roughly 91% appearing once. The source material was naive CD8+ T cells from PBMCs. The receptors derive from a man between 18 and 35 years old in good health. Some clones in this sample may be carry-over from other donors' samples. CDR3s include the opening cysteine and the closing phenylalanine or tryptophan. Each record gives: clone size, J gene, V gene, D gene, CDR3 DNA, CDR3 protein. A D gene is named only where the DNA matches it firmly. Rows may omit the clone size; those that give it use once, few, many or a size class.

>NA|TRBJ2-1|TRBV27|NA
TGTGCCAGCGAATCTGGCAATGAGCAGTTCTTC
CASESGNEQFF
>NA|TRBJ1-1|TRBV27|NA
TGTGCCAGCGGGTGGGGAACGAACACTGAAGCTTTCTTT
CASGWGTNTEAFF
>NA|TRBJ1-2|TRBV5-1|NA
TGCGCCAGCAGCTCTGCCGATTTAGTCGTCACCTTC
CASSSADLVVTF
>NA|TRBJ2-7|TRBV7-6|NA
TGTGCCAGCAGCTTTAGAGAAGGGTGGGGGGTTCGGAACGAGCAGTACTTC
CASSFREGWGVRNEQYF
>NA|TRBJ2-3|TRBV10-3|TRBD2
TGTGCCACCGCCCCTAGCGGGAGGATCACAGATACGCAGTATTTT
CATAPSGRITDTQYF
>NA|TRBJ2-7|TRBV5-5|NA
TGTGCCAGCAGCTTGGATCGTGGCTTGCCCTACGAGCAGTACTTC
CASSLDRGLPYEQYF
>once|TRBJ2-1|TRBV14|NA
TGTGCCAGCAGCCAAGCGCTAGCTCCCAATGAGCAGTTCTTC
CASSQALAPNEQFF
>NA|TRBJ2-2|TRBV6-5|NA
TGTGCCAGCAGTTACTCACGCCAGGGGAACACCGGGGAGCTGTTTTTT
CASSYSRQGNTGELFF
>NA|TRBJ1-4|TRBV27|TRBD1
TGTGCCAGCAGTTTAACCCCGGGACAGGCGGTGGGAGAAAAACTGTTTTTT
CASSLTPGQAVGEKLFF
>NA|TRBJ1-5|TRBV27|NA
TGTGCCAGCAGTTTTGGTCAGGGCCATCAGCCCCAGCATTTT
CASSFGQGHQPQHF
>NA|TRBJ2-7|TRBV25-1|TRBD1
TGTGCCAGCAGTACCCGAACCGGGACAGGGAACGAGCAGTACTTC
CASSTRTGTGNEQYF
>NA|TRBJ2-7|TRBV11-2|TRBD1
TGTGCCAGCAGCCCCGGGACAGGTTTTTACGCGCAGTACTTC
CASSPGTGFYAQYF
>NA|TRBJ2-5|TRBV18|TRBD1
TGTGCCAGCTCACCAGGGGTCAGGGGGAGAGAGACCCAGTACTTC
CASSPGVRGRETQYF
>NA|TRBJ2-7|TRBV7-9|NA
TGTGCCAGCAGCGACTGGCAGGCGTCGTCCTACGAGCAGTACTTC
CASSDWQASSYEQYF